This entry is about one T cell receptor beta chain. This sample is drawn from a study of shared clonotypes between healthy human individuals. About the study: For every donor, three CD4 naive, three CD4 memory, two CD8 naive and one CD8 memory plates were used.

Execution of the assay was at deep level. The protocol was immunoSEQ multiplex PCR, while the TCRdb copy is restricted to in-frame clones and leaves out a portion. The table lists 650,000 to 750,000 clones, about three quarters of them singletons. The V gene's germline CDR1 is SGHAT and CDR2 FQNNGV. This CDR3 contains 15 residues. V lost 4 bases and J lost 8, with 18 bases in between. The specimen sequenced was memory CD4+ T cells sorted from blood. The sample's subset: CD45RA-negative fraction. The TCR comes from a woman in her twenties or thirties in good health. This chain connects TRBV11-2 to TRBJ2-1; TRBD1 or TRBD2 may be the D gene (5 bases each). The chain's CDR3 is CASSSKPGPGYEQFF. CDR3 sequence (DNA): TGTGCCAGCAGCTCCAAACCGGGACCCGGGTATGAGCAGTTCTTC.